Following are 8 T cell receptor beta chains from one sample sequenced in a study of CD8 T cells in Susac syndrome. With random hexamers, reverse transcription was performed on roughly 0.45 to 1 ug of RNA. Using its own MiXCR run on the immunoSEQ multiplex PCR reads, TCRdb lists one record per CDR3 protein. This sample has about 150,000 distinct CDR3 sequences, with 95% found just once. Sequencing was done on a sample of CD8+ T cells from PBMCs. Receptors originate from a human donor with Susac syndrome.

This clonotype appeared a single time. The chain combines TRBV11-2 with TRBJ2-1, with D possibly being TRBD2 (6 bases). CDR3 length: 16 amino acids. V was trimmed by 3 bases and J by 1 base, leaving 13 bases between them. Per the germline V gene, CDR1 is SGHAT and CDR2 is FQNNGV. The CDR3 DNA reads TGTGCCAGCAGCTTTGCGGGGTCCATTTCCTACAATGAGCAGTTCTTC. It is translated as CASSFAGSISYNEQFF.

The CDR3 DNA follows: TGTGCCGTCAAAAATCCGGTCATATCCTACAATGAGCAGTTCTTC. Residues: CAVKNPVISYNEQFF. V gene TRBV2 combines with J gene TRBJ2-1; D gene unclear. V was clipped by 11 bases and J by 1 base, with 18 bases between them. Germline CDR1 reads SNHLY; CDR2 reads FYNNEI. The CDR3 is 15 amino acids. Full variable domain (outside the CDR3, taken from reference TRBV2 and TRBJ2-1): EPEVTQTPSHQVTQMGQEVILRCVPISNHLYFYWYRQILGQKVEFLVSFYNNEISEKSEIFDDQFSVERPDGSNFTLKIRSTKLEDSAMYFCAVKNPVISYNEQFFGPGTRLTVL.

This clonotype was observed a single time. This sequence joins TRBV5-4 and TRBJ2-7; D unclear. V lost 4 bases and J lost 6, with 14 bases in between. The CDR3 totals 13 residues. From germline, CDR1 is SGHNT and CDR2 YYREEE (reference sequence). As DNA, the CDR3 is TGTGCCAGCAGCCCTAAAACTTTCGGCGAGCAGTACTTC. It specifies CASSPKTFGEQYF.

The J gene is TRBJ2-5, the V gene TRBV3-1, with 13 bases identical to TRBD2. V shed 4 bases, J shed 1 base, and the junction held 6 bases outside the gene matches. The V gene's germline CDR1 is LGHDT and CDR2 YNNKEL (reference sequence). The CDR3 has 17 amino acids. Here the CDR3 reads CASSRLAGGESQETQYF. As DNA, the CDR3 is TGTGCCAGCAGCCGACTAGCGGGAGGAGAATCCCAAGAGACCCAGTACTTC.

The V and J genes are TRBV15 and TRBJ2-7, with unresolved D. CDR3 length equals 14 residues. CDR1 is LNHNV, CDR2 YYDKDF, per germline (reference sequence). The V end lost 2 bases, the J end lost 12 bases, and 20 bases lay between the germline ends. The CDR3 DNA is TGTGCCACCAGCAGATCGGACGCCCCTTTACCGCCGTACTTC. Its translation: CATSRSDAPLPPYF.

This clonotype was observed a few times. The chain employs TRBV6-5 and TRBJ2-3, with 12 nucleotides matching TRBD2. The junction had 4 bases not matched to a gene; V was cut back by 6 bases and J by 3 bases. The germline gives CDR1 MNHEY, CDR2 SVGAGI. This CDR3 has 15 residues. The CDR3 bases are TGTGCCAGCAGGTCCGGACTAGCGGGGACAGATACGCAGTATTTT. This encodes CASRSGLAGTDTQYF.

The chain recombines TRBV28 with TRBJ1-5; D not certain. Deletions cut 6 bases from V and 7 bases from J, with 13 bases between. Germline values: CDR1 MDHEN, CDR2 SYDVKM. The CDR3 is 13 amino acids. CDR3 protein: CASSHNLFQPQHF. The DNA for the CDR3 is TGTGCCAGCAGCCATAATTTGTTCCAGCCCCAGCATTTT.

This chain connects TRBV27 to TRBJ2-5; D is unclear. The V gene lost 8 bases and the J gene lost 5 bases, with 24 bases spanning the gap. This CDR3 spans 16 amino acids. Germline loops: CDR1 MNHEY, CDR2 SMNVEV (reference sequence). In nucleotides, the CDR3 is TGTGCCAGCCTCCCCGAACAAGGAGCCCCTTTGGAGACCCAGTACTTC. This sequence encodes CASLPEQGAPLETQYF.